The source of this T cell receptor (beta chain) is a study of blood T cell repertoires in COVID-19 (dated by TCRdb to 2020 to 2021). Background for the entire study: Samples covering the acute and convalescent phases of COVID-19 were provided by collaborators in the United States, Italy and Spain. The prospective study material was composed of cDNA or gDNA derived from T cells, B-cell-depleted T cells, or PBMCs. A de-identified subject ID, COVID-19 status, age in years and sex were almost always included in the sample metadata. The repertoires were released in a freely available public database meant as a resource for research on the immune response to SARS-CoV-2. The samples were drawn from two sources: the first 160 participants of the ongoing ImmuneRACE study, and 950 to 1,500 subjects contributed by 6 global collaborators. The dataset comprised deeply sampled blood TCRbeta repertoires from subjects exposed to, actively infected with, or recovered from COVID-19. HLA class I and class II types, where available, came from metadata supplied by the sample provider rather than from assay-based typing. Broader findings and caveats from the paper: Clinical and demographic metadata were provided uncurated, with the amount varying by source and participant.

With regard to this clone: Its specific antigen is unknown. Qualities for individual bases were not recorded, and no much larger clone is one base off.

CDR1 and CDR2 (SGDLS, YYNGEE) derive from the germline V gene. The junction shows trimming of 2 bases on V and 1 base on J, plus 10 bases between the germline ends. There are 15 amino acids in the CDR3, from cysteine to phenylalanine inclusive. The DNA shown is the 45-base CDR3, in frame from base 1. TCRbeta CDR3 regions were amplified from genomic DNA by means of the immunoSEQ Assay, a bias-controlled multiplex PCR. The source study handled its data this way. Within the assay, amplification of reference gene primers was used to estimate how many nucleated cells each sample contained. To quantify the absolute abundance of each unique TCRbeta CDR3 rearrangement, sequence reads were collapsed and filtered. For each sample, productive Simpson clonality was calculated by taking the square root of Simpson's diversity index across productive rearrangements. TCRdb took this table from immuneACCESS and kept in-frame rearrangements with V and J called. Such tables lack part of the clones; where checked against another copy, unresolved V genes explain under half of the gap, and the rest is unexplained. V and J calls and clone size follow that table, whereas D and trimming were derived from the DNA. Recorded for this sample are about 400,000 clones; over 75% of them occurred a single time. The top ten clones comprise approximately 2.1% of the sample.

In the prospective study, participants were roughly 18 to 90 years old, resided in fewer than 25 geographic areas of the United States, and were enrolled through a virtual design. In the prospective study, cohorts were assigned on the basis of participant-reported clinical history obtained from a screening survey and a study questionnaire. In the prospective study, whole blood, serum and a nasopharyngeal or oropharyngeal swab were collected from each participant by mobile phlebotomists. Over a roughly 2-month period, participants in the prospective study had the option of providing additional blood draws and questionnaires. Before DNA extraction, blood samples from the prospective study were shipped at room temperature or frozen.

The origin of this receptor is a middle-aged woman with acute COVID-19. The sequenced sample consisted of PBMCs or T cells enriched from blood (not recorded which). The chain was built from TRBV9 and TRBJ1-3; a tentative D call is TRBD1 (5 bases match). The CDR3 has the sequence CASSVSGGSGNTIYF. The sequenced DNA: TGTGCCAGCAGCGTTTCTGGGGGGTCTGGAAACACCATATATTTT.